A single sample is the source of the 19 T cell receptor beta chains below, sequenced in a study of control samples from healthy donors and cancer patients (dated by TCRdb to 2018 to 2021). The protocol used for the library was the immunoSEQ multiplex PCR assay. TCRdb's version of the immuneACCESS table is confined to in-frame rearrangements and falls short of the full clone set. An unresolved V gene accounts for under half of the shortfall where checked; the remainder is of unknown origin. Here the sample has about 130,000 clones; about 93% occur a single time. 1.7% of the sample goes to the ten largest clones. Sequenced: PBMCs. The receptors derive from a man aged 45-65 years with head and neck cancer.

The V call is TRBV29-1, the J call TRBJ1-1; 7 bases match TRBD1. V lost 7 bases to trimming and J lost 11 bases; unmatched junction nucleotides: 13. The CDR3 covers 12 residues. Germline CDR1 is SQVTM and CDR2 is ANQGSEA. The CDR3 sequence is CSAKQGKVEAFF. CDR3 DNA: TGCAGCGCAAAACAGGGGAAGGTAGAGGCTTTCTTT.

J is TRBJ2-7 and V is TRBV18; D possibly corresponds to TRBD1 (7 bases). This CDR3 is built from 14 residues. Trimming shortened V by 6 bases and J by 2 bases, and 14 bases separated the two germline ends. Germline V gene data show CDR1 as KGHSH and CDR2 as LQKENI. The CDR3 coding sequence is TGTGCCAGCTCTATTGCAGGGGGGCCCTACGAGCAGTACTTC. It is translated as CASSIAGGPYEQYF.

The chain joins TRBV5-6 to TRBJ2-5; TRBD1 or TRBD2 may be the D gene (6 bases each). V gave up 1 base and J gave up 1 base, with 14 bases separating them. The CDR3 sequence is 16 residues long. The germline V gene encodes CDR1 SGHDT and CDR2 YYEEEE. This CDR3 is CASSLLGGRVQETQYF. The CDR3, as DNA: TGTGCCAGCAGCTTGCTCGGGGGCAGGGTCCAAGAGACCCAGTACTTC.

This clone was detected only once. The rearrangement links TRBV7-8 to TRBJ1-1; D remains unclear. The length of the CDR3 is 12 residues. The V gene lost 3 bases and the J gene lost 1 base, with 3 bases spanning the gap. Germline lookup yields CDR1 SGHVS and CDR2 FQNEAQ. The CDR3 DNA reads as TGTGCCAGCAGCTTTCGGAACACTGAAGCTTTCTTT. Amino acids: CASSFRNTEAFF. Full variable domain (remainder filled in from reference TRBV7-8 and TRBJ1-1): GAGVSQSPRYKVAKRGQDVALRCDPISGHVSLFWYQQALGQGPEFLTYFQNEAQLDKSGLPSDRFFAERPEGSVSTLKIQRTQQEDSAVYLCASSFRNTEAFFGQGTRLTVV.

This clone occurred once. The chain uses TRBV2 and TRBJ1-3, with no clear D. CDR3 size: 14 residues. Trimming shortened V by 4 bases and J by 0 bases, and 7 bases separated the two germline ends. The germline V gene has CDR1 SNHLY and CDR2 FYNNEI. CDR3: CASSGHSSGNTIYF. The CDR3 DNA is TGTGCCAGCAGTGGGCACAGCTCTGGAAACACCATATATTTT.

In this sample, this clone turned up once. The chain is built from TRBV7-9 and TRBJ2-5; tentative D call: TRBD1 (5 bases). Germline V gene data show CDR1 as SEHNR and CDR2 as FQNEAQ (reference sequence). Trimming took off 5 bases at V and 2 bases at J, with 9 bases between the two ends. The length of the CDR3 is 13 residues. CDR3 in amino acids: CASSAGWQETQYF. CDR3 coding DNA: TGTGCCAGCAGCGCAGGGTGGCAAGAGACCCAGTACTTC.

The gene calls are TRBV10-2 and TRBJ2-1; no clear D. V was trimmed by 2 bases and J by 8 bases, leaving 10 bases between them. The length of the CDR3 is 13 residues. CDR1 is WSHSY and CDR2 is SAAADI in the germline V gene. The DNA for the CDR3 is TGCGCCAGCAGTGAGGCCTCGAAGGATGAGCAGTTCTTC. This sequence encodes CASSEASKDEQFF.

The chain carries TRBV6-2 or TRBV6-3 and TRBJ2-7; no definite D call. This CDR3 has 16 amino acids. In germline, CDR1 is MNHEY, CDR2 SVGEGT. The ends were cut back, 6 bases at V and 7 bases at J, with 25 bases in the middle. The CDR3 spells CASSPLRLSANREQYF. The CDR3 DNA is TGTGCCAGCAGCCCACTGAGGCTCTCGGCGAATAGGGAGCAGTACTTC.

This chain uses TRBV28 with TRBJ1-2, with D unclear. The CDR3 contains 11 residues. Germline values: CDR1 MDHEN, CDR2 SYDVKM. Trimming took 6 bases from V and 6 from J, leaving 8 bases between them. CDR3 protein: CASSTRDGYTF. The CDR3 nucleotides are TGTGCCAGCAGCACAAGGGATGGCTACACCTTC.

The chain employs TRBV5-8 and TRBJ2-5, with unresolved D. Trimming pared 3 bases from V and 4 bases from J, leaving 10 bases between. The CDR3 loop spans 13 amino acids. Looked up from germline, CDR1 is SGHTS and CDR2 is YDEGEE. The CDR3 DNA sequence: TGTGCCAGCAGCTCAGGCCTGGGAGAGACCCAGTACTTC. This encodes CASSSGLGETQYF.

The chain joins TRBV5-1 to TRBJ2-3; 10 bases agree with TRBD2. The CDR3 sequence is 14 residues long. V gave up 7 bases and J gave up 6 bases; unmatched junction bases: 8. Per germline, CDR1 SGHRS and CDR2 YFSETQ. CDR3: CASSSGGPSDTQYF. DNA of the CDR3: TGCGCCAGCTCTAGCGGGGGCCCTAGTGATACGCAGTATTTT.

The chain joins TRBV7-9 to TRBJ1-1; D gene ambiguous. Trimming removed 6 bases at V and 4 bases at J, with 15 bases between. Germline V CDR1 and CDR2: SEHNR, FQNEAQ (reference sequence). CDR3 length: 14 residues. CDR3 nucleotides: TGTGCCAGCAGAGATGCGGTAGGTGCCACTGAAGCTTTCTTT. Its protein product is CASRDAVGATEAFF.

The chain employs TRBV5-1 and TRBJ2-1; 12 bases align to TRBD2. Germline V gives CDR1 SGHRS, CDR2 YFSETQ. J gave up 12 bases and V 4 bases, and 11 bases lay outside the gene matches. This CDR3 region has 15 residues. The CDR3 loop reads CASSQTSGGPIGQFF. DNA of the CDR3: TGCGCCAGCAGCCAGACTAGCGGGGGCCCCATAGGGCAGTTCTTC. The full variable domain, completed using reference TRBV5-1 and TRBJ2-1, is KAGVTQTPRYLIKTRGQQVTLSCSPISGHRSVSWYQQTPGQGLQFLFEYFSETQRNKGNFPGRFSGRQFSNSRSEMNVSTLELGDSALYLCASSQTSGGPIGQFFGPGTRLTVL.

The CDR3 DNA is TGCGCCAGCAGTTCCGGGACAGCCACAGATACGCAGTATTTT. It specifies CASSSGTATDTQYF. The chain employs TRBV5-1 and TRBJ2-3; 7 positions match TRBD1. The CDR3 extends over 14 amino acids. Losses at the gene ends were 5 bases for V and 2 bases for J; bases not matched to a gene: 5. From germline, CDR1 is SGHRS and CDR2 YFSETQ.

The J gene is TRBJ1-2, the V gene TRBV7-9; D unresolved. Germline lookup yields CDR1 SEHNR and CDR2 FQNEAQ (reference sequence). CDR3 length: 14 residues. Deletions cut 3 bases from V and 0 bases from J, with 8 bases between. The CDR3 loop is CASSFGRSNYGYTF. In DNA, the CDR3 is TGTGCCAGCAGCTTTGGGAGATCTAACTATGGCTACACCTTC.

This chain joins TRBV5-1 and TRBJ2-3, with 7 bases identical to TRBD2. Germline V gene lookup returns CDR1 SGHRS and CDR2 YFSETQ. V shed 2 bases, J shed 2 bases, and the junction held 2 bases outside the gene matches. The CDR3 extends over 14 amino acids. CDR3 amino acids: CASSFGGNTDTQYF. As DNA, the CDR3 is TGCGCCAGCAGCTTCGGGGGGAACACAGATACGCAGTATTTT. The variable domain in full, completed from reference TRBV5-1 and TRBJ2-3, reads KAGVTQTPRYLIKTRGQQVTLSCSPISGHRSVSWYQQTPGQGLQFLFEYFSETQRNKGNFPGRFSGRQFSNSRSEMNVSTLELGDSALYLCASSFGGNTDTQYFGPGTRLTVL.

This chain connects TRBV10-3 to TRBJ1-5; tentative D call: TRBD1 (5 bases). Per germline, CDR1 ENHRY and CDR2 SYGVKD. This CDR3 contains 14 residues. Trimming stripped 3 bases from V and 5 bases from J, with 11 bases between. In DNA form, the CDR3 reads TGTGCCATCAGTGAACGAGGGGTCCATCAGCCCCAGCATTTT. It yields the protein CAISERGVHQPQHF.

The chain has TRBV7-2 and TRBJ1-4, with TRBD1 identical over 10 bases. The CDR3 runs to 17 residues. V was pared by 2 bases and J by 8 bases, with 11 bases of the junction left unmatched. The germline V gene has CDR1 SGHTA and CDR2 FQGNSA. In nucleotides, the CDR3 is TGTGCCAGCAGCTTACGAGGCTTTGGACAGGGGGGGGAAAAACTGTTTTTT. Translation gives CASSLRGFGQGGEKLFF.

The chain employs TRBV4-2 and TRBJ2-3; TRBD1 is a possible D gene (5 bases). The germline CDR1 and CDR2 sequences are LGHNA and YNFKEQ. The CDR3 totals 16 residues. Trimming shortened V by 1 base and J by 1 base, and 12 bases separated the two germline ends. Written as DNA, the CDR3 is TGTGCCAGCAGCCAAGCTGGCAGGGTAGGCACAGATACGCAGTATTTT. Protein sequence: CASSQAGRVGTDTQYF.